These 22 T cell receptor beta chains were sequenced from one sample in a study of OX40 agonist ivuxolimab in advanced cancers. Repertoires were generated with immunoSEQ multiplex PCR, while TCRdb's copy carries only in-frame clones and drops some. This table holds about 80,000 clones, 90% to 95% found once. The sequences come from CD4+ or CD8+ T cells sorted from blood, collected in a trial of the OX40 agonist ivuxolimab. These receptors were collected from an adult with an advanced solid tumor such as melanoma, head and neck, liver or kidney cancer.

CDR3 residues: CASSVRGRPGSNQPQHF. The CDR3 DNA follows: TGTGCCAGCAGTGTAAGGGGGCGGCCGGGGAGCAATCAGCCCCAGCATTTT. The chain uses TRBV6-1 and TRBJ1-5, with TRBD1 matching over 7 bases. With 4 bases clipped from V and 1 base from J, the junction kept 10 bases outside the gene matches. Germline CDR1 is MNHNS and CDR2 is SASEGT. The CDR3 is made up of 17 amino acids.

The chain's CDR3 is CASTAGTSGNYEQYF. In DNA, the CDR3 is TGTGCCAGCACCGCCGGGACTAGCGGGAACTACGAGCAGTACTTC. This chain joins TRBV5-5 and TRBJ2-7; 13 bases are shared with TRBD2. The CDR3 has 15 amino acids. Per the germline V gene, CDR1 is SGHKS and CDR2 is YYEKEE (reference sequence). Trimming took 6 bases from V and 3 from J; bases not matched to a gene: 6.

V gene TRBV29-1 combines with J gene TRBJ2-2, with D unresolved. From germline, CDR1 is SQVTM and CDR2 ANQGSEA. Trimming took off 6 bases at V and 6 bases at J, with 11 bases between the two ends. The CDR3 has 12 amino acids. CDR3 coding DNA: TGCAGCGTCAGAAGCACCGCCGGGGAGCTGTTTTTT. Amino acid sequence: CSVRSTAGELFF.

In its sample, this clone was seen once. The chain has TRBV7-2 and TRBJ2-3; 7 bases are a match to TRBD2. The germline gives CDR1 SGHTA, CDR2 FQGNSA. J lost 5 bases, V lost 1 base, and 3 bases had no gene match. The CDR3 totals 14 residues. CDR3 DNA: TGTGCCAGCAGCTTAGGACTAGCCCTAGATACGCAGTATTTT. Protein sequence: CASSLGLALDTQYF.

This chain joins TRBV11-3 and TRBJ2-7; 10 nucleotides align to TRBD2. This CDR3 comprises 16 residues. The V gene end was trimmed by 4 bases and the J gene end by 5 bases; junction bases not matched to a gene: 11. Germline lookup yields CDR1 SGHNT and CDR2 YENEEA. CDR3 coding DNA: TGTGCCAGCAGCTCCCCCCGGGCTAGCGGGAGTCACGAGCAGTACTTC. This translates into CASSSPRASGSHEQYF. Complete variable domain (other parts from reference TRBV11-3 and TRBJ2-7): EAGVVQSPRYKIIEKKQPVAFWCNPISGHNTLYWYLQNLGQGPELLIRYENEEAVDDSQLPKDRFSAERLKGVDSTLKIQPAELGDSAVYLCASSSPRASGSHEQYFGPGTRLTVT.

In this sample, this clone turned up a few times. This chain joins TRBV5-4 and TRBJ2-7, with D possibly TRBD1 on 5 matching bases. This CDR3 is 16 amino acids long. Trimming removed 0 bases from V and 7 bases from J, with 20 bases in between. Germline values: CDR1 SGHNT, CDR2 YYREEE (reference sequence). This chain's CDR3 is CASSLGSSGALGEQYF. The CDR3 coding sequence is TGTGCCAGCAGCTTGGGGTCTAGTGGGGCCTTGGGAGAGCAGTACTTC.

V is TRBV2 and J is TRBJ2-1; no clear D gene. The CDR3 is 16 amino acids. Trimming took 6 bases from V and 2 from J, leaving 17 bases between them. CDR1 and CDR2 from the germline V gene are SNHLY and FYNNEI. In DNA form, the CDR3 reads TGTGCCAGCAGATTACTTGTCAGCACCCCCTACAATGAGCAGTTCTTC. This sequence encodes CASRLLVSTPYNEQFF.

Written as DNA, the CDR3 is TGTGCCAGCAGCTTAGTCGTTGACAGCTCCTATGGCTACACCTTC. Translation gives CASSLVVDSSYGYTF. The chain recombines TRBV7-2 with TRBJ1-2; D perhaps matches TRBD1 (5 bases). CDR3 length: 15 amino acids. CDR1 is SGHTA, CDR2 FQGNSA, per germline. Trimming removed 1 base at V and 4 bases at J, with 13 bases between.

The chain couples TRBV11-2 to TRBJ2-1; 8 nucleotides agree with TRBD1. The ends lost 4 bases at V and 10 bases at J; junction bases unmatched: 15. The CDR3 runs to 16 residues. Germline values: CDR1 SGHAT, CDR2 FQNNGV. CDR3 in DNA: TGTGCCAGCAGCTCGGAACGGGACAGGTTCATTGGAGAGCAGTTCTTC. It yields the protein CASSSERDRFIGEQFF. Variable domain in full (rest from reference TRBV11-2 and TRBJ2-1): EAGVAQSPRYKIIEKRQSVAFWCNPISGHATLYWYQQILGQGPKLLIQFQNNGVVDDSQLPKDRFSAERLKGVDSTLKIQPAKLEDSAVYLCASSSERDRFIGEQFFGPGTRLTVL.

This chain links TRBV10-3 with TRBJ2-6, with D hard to call. The CDR3 has 15 residues. In germline, CDR1 is ENHRY, CDR2 SYGVKD. Trimming cost V 3 bases and J 4 bases, with 10 bases left between them. The CDR3 DNA follows: TGTGCCATCAGTGATATCCGGACGGGGGCCAACGTCCTGACTTTC. Encoded protein: CAISDIRTGANVLTF.

The J gene is TRBJ2-1, the V gene TRBV7-2, with 7 bases aligning to TRBD2. This CDR3 is 16 amino acids long. The V segment lost 5 bases and the J segment 3 bases; nucleotides outside the gene matches: 10. CDR1 is SGHTA, CDR2 FQGNSA, per germline. In DNA form, the CDR3 reads TGTGCCAGCAGCAGACTCCTAGCGGCCAACTACAATGAGCAGTTCTTC. Translation gives CASSRLLAANYNEQFF.

This rearrangement joins TRBV7-9 to TRBJ2-3; D is unresolved. The CDR3 spans 12 residues. Between the trimmed V and J ends, which lost 1 base and 1 base, there was a span of 0 bases. Germline CDR1 and CDR2: SEHNR and FQNEAQ (reference sequence). The CDR3 is CASSLGTDTQYF. CDR3 in DNA: TGTGCCAGCAGCTTAGGCACAGATACGCAGTATTTT. The full variable domain, its missing parts supplied by reference TRBV7-9 and TRBJ2-3, is DTGVSQNPRHKITKRGQNVTFRCDPISEHNRLYWYRQTLGQGPEFLTYFQNEAQLEKSRLLSDRFSAERPKGSFSTLEIQRTEQGDSAMYLCASSLGTDTQYFGPGTRLTVL.

The chain uses TRBV28 and TRBJ2-2; weak D call: TRBD2 (6 bases). This CDR3 comprises 13 residues. With 8 bases removed from V and 7 bases from J, the gap between germline ends came to 14 bases. Germline assignment: CDR1 MDHEN and CDR2 SYDVKM. The CDR3 reads CASAGPMYGELFF. The CDR3 DNA sequence: TGTGCCAGCGCGGGACCGATGTACGGGGAGCTGTTTTTT.

The chain is built from TRBV7-9 and TRBJ2-5; D possibly corresponds to TRBD1 (6 bases). Deletions cut 5 bases from V and 2 bases from J, with 15 bases between. Germline loops: CDR1 SEHNR, CDR2 FQNEAQ (reference sequence). CDR3 length equals 15 residues. The chain's CDR3 is CASSQVTGRQETQYF. The CDR3 DNA is TGTGCCAGCAGCCAGGTTACAGGGAGACAAGAGACCCAGTACTTC.

V usage is TRBV6-5 and J usage is TRBJ2-1; D gene unclear. CDR1 MNHEY and CDR2 SVGAGI come from the germline V gene. The CDR3 extends over 15 amino acids. V lost 6 bases to trimming and J lost 8 bases, with 20 bases between them. CDR3 residues: CASSFGRNVNYEQFF. The CDR3 DNA is TGTGCCAGCAGCTTCGGACGGAACGTTAACTATGAGCAGTTCTTC.

The chain joins TRBV12-5 to TRBJ1-2; D gene unclear. V was shortened by 4 bases and J by 5 bases, with 8 bases between the two germline ends. The CDR3 totals 12 residues. In germline, CDR1 is LGHNT, CDR2 FRNRAP. The CDR3 DNA sequence: TGTGCTAGTGGTTACCCGGGGTATGGCTACACCTTC. It translates to CASGYPGYGYTF.

The chain has TRBV28 and TRBJ2-7; D uncertain. V was trimmed by 3 bases and J by 6 bases, leaving 15 bases between them. Germline loops: CDR1 MDHEN, CDR2 SYDVKM. The CDR3 has 14 amino acids. CDR3 in amino acids: CASSLVRVSGEQYF. CDR3 bases: TGTGCCAGCAGTTTGGTTAGGGTGTCAGGCGAGCAGTACTTC. The variable domain in full, with the rest retrieved from reference TRBV28 and TRBJ2-7, is DVKVTQSSRYLVKRTGEKVFLECVQDMDHENMFWYRQDPGLGLRLIYFSYDVKMKEKGDIPEGYSVSREKKERFSLILESASTNQTSMYLCASSLVRVSGEQYFGPGTRLTVT.

The table lists this clone with a count of one. V is TRBV7-2 and J is TRBJ2-7; no reliable D call. Deletions cut 5 bases from V and 3 bases from J, with 5 bases between. Germline V gene sequence: CDR1 SGHTA, CDR2 FQGNSA. The CDR3 length is 11 residues. CDR3 sequence: CASSPNYEQYF. The DNA of the CDR3 is TGTGCCAGCAGCCCTAACTACGAGCAGTACTTC.

This chain joins TRBV7-3 and TRBJ2-5; 15 nucleotides agree with TRBD2. The germline gives CDR1 SGHTA, CDR2 FQGTGA. The J segment lost 5 bases and the V segment lost 4 bases, leaving 2 bases of the junction unmatched. The CDR3 length is 15 residues. CDR3: CASSSGTSGRETQYF. CDR3 sequence (DNA): TGTGCCAGCAGCTCGGGGACTAGCGGGAGGGAGACCCAGTACTTC.

The chain couples TRBV6-5 to TRBJ1-5; 7 bases are a match to TRBD1. The CDR3 is made up of 14 amino acids. Germline V gene lookup returns CDR1 MNHEY and CDR2 SVGAGI. V lost 4 bases to trimming and J lost 6 bases; unmatched junction nucleotides: 6. The CDR3 here is CASSFTGESQPQHF. The CDR3 DNA reads as TGTGCCAGCAGTTTCACAGGGGAGAGTCAGCCCCAGCATTTT.

The J gene is TRBJ1-2, the V gene TRBV10-2, with 7 bases identical to TRBD1. J was trimmed by 8 bases and V by 0 bases; bases with no gene match: 6. The CDR3 is 14 residues long. CDR1 is WSHSY, CDR2 SAAADI, per germline. The CDR3 sequence is CASSESRSGGGYTF. The CDR3 nucleotides read TGCGCCAGCAGTGAGTCCAGGTCAGGGGGAGGCTACACCTTC.

The chain links TRBV7-2 to TRBJ2-2; no clear D gene. The CDR3 is made up of 13 amino acids. The germline V and J ends were trimmed by 6 bases and 1 base, with 6 bases remaining between them. Germline V gene sequence: CDR1 SGHTA, CDR2 FQGNSA. CDR3 DNA sequence: TGTGCCAGCAGGGTCTTGAACACCGGGGAGCTGTTTTTT. Its translation is CASRVLNTGELFF. Combining the CDR3 with reference TRBV7-2 and TRBJ2-2 gives the whole variable domain GAGVSQSPSNKVTEKGKDVELRCDPISGHTALYWYRQSLGQGLEFLIYFQGNSAPDKSGLPSDRFSAERTGGSVSTLTIQRTQQEDSAVYLCASRVLNTGELFFGEGSRLTVL.